The entry that follows covers one T cell receptor (beta chain) sequence. Germline CDR1 is MGHRA and CDR2 is YSYEKL. After removal of 4 bases from V and 1 base from J, the junction contained 5 bases not matched to a gene. This CDR3 has 15 amino acids. In the authors' workflow: Amplification of reference gene primers was used by the study to estimate nucleated cell counts. Repertoires were generated with immunoSEQ multiplex PCR, while TCRdb's copy carries only in-frame clones and drops some. The V and J calls and the clone size are those of that table, but D and trimming were determined from the DNA. The table records fewer than 350,000 clones, about nine tenths of them present only once. This specimen comes from a study of blood T cell repertoires in COVID-19.

Sample: PBMCs or T cells enriched from blood (not recorded which). The TCR comes from a woman aged 40 to 55 who had recovered from COVID-19. V usage is TRBV4-1 and J usage is TRBJ1-2; 8 bases match TRBD1. The CDR3 protein is CASSPPGQVNYGYTF. CDR3 bases: TGCGCCAGCAGCCCCCCGGGACAGGTTAACTATGGCTACACCTTC.